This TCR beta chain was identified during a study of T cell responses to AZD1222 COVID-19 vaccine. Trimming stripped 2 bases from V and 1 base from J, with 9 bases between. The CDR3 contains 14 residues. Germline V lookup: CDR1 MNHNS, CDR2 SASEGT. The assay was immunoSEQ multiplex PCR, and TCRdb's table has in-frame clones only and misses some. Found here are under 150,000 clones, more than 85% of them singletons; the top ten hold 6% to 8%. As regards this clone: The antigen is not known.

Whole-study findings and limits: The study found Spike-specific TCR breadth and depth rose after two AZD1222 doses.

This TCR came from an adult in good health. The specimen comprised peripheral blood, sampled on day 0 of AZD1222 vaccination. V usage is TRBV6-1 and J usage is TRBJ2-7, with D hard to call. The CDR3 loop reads CASSESSWSYEQYF. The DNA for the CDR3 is TGTGCCAGCAGTGAATCCTCTTGGTCCTACGAGCAGTACTTC.